The 31 T cell receptor beta chains in this list originate from one sample, sequenced in a study of CD8+ T cells in alopecia areata. After isolation, RNA underwent reverse transcription to generate cDNA as the sequencing template. Using immunoSEQ multiplex PCR, the repertoire was profiled, and TCRdb retains in-frame clones only, with some absent. In the table there are 200,000 to 250,000 clones, approximately 72% of which are singletons. The treatment denotes: oral pan-JAK inhibitor, 5-10 mg twice daily. The starting material was CD4+ T cells sorted from blood, obtained around week 42, from a patient treated with tofacitinib. The receptors stem from a human donor with alopecia areata.

The J gene is TRBJ2-7, the V gene TRBV6-6; 7 bases map to TRBD1. Germline CDR1 reads MNHNY; CDR2 reads SVGAGI (reference sequence). The CDR3 length is 13 residues. After removal of 6 bases from V and 0 bases from J, the junction contained 2 bases not matched to a gene. CDR3 in DNA: TGTGCCAGCAGACAGGGGAACTCCTACGAGCAGTACTTC. Translated, it gives CASRQGNSYEQYF.

Only a few counts were recorded for this clone. This rearrangement joins TRBV21-1 to TRBJ2-1; the table names TRBD1, a call not compared with the DNA. TRBV21-1 is annotated as a pseudogene. This CDR3 spans 11 amino acids. The DNA of the CDR3 is TGTGCCAGCAGCAAAGCGACAGGGCGGTTCTTC. Amino acids: CASSKATGRFF.

Ten or more counts support this clone. The V and J genes are TRBV10-3 and TRBJ1-6; tentative D call: TRBD1 (6 bases). The V gene lost 4 bases and the J gene lost 7 bases, with 8 bases spanning the gap. CDR1 and CDR2 from the germline V gene are ENHRY and SYGVKD. The CDR3 has 13 residues. CDR3 in amino acids: CAISGTANSPLHF. The CDR3 DNA reads TGTGCCATCAGTGGGACAGCCAATTCACCCCTCCACTTT.

The chain employs TRBV5-6 and TRBJ2-3, with D perhaps TRBD1 (6 bases). The CDR3 loop spans 13 amino acids. V was trimmed by 4 bases and J by 4 bases, leaving 10 bases between them. Germline V lookup: CDR1 SGHDT, CDR2 YYEEEE. The CDR3 sequence is CASSVTGPDTQYF. In DNA form, the CDR3 reads TGTGCCAGCAGCGTTACAGGGCCAGATACGCAGTATTTT.

This clone has more than one count but fewer than ten. The chain employs TRBV2 and TRBJ2-5, with TRBD1 matching over 11 bases. V lost 8 bases and J lost 2; bases outside the gene matches: 4. The CDR3 has 14 residues. CDR1 and CDR2 from the germline V gene are SNHLY and FYNNEI. This CDR3 is CASERDRGQETQYF. In DNA, the CDR3 is TGTGCCAGCGAACGGGACAGGGGGCAAGAGACCCAGTACTTC.

V is TRBV6-5 and J is TRBJ1-2; D possibly corresponds to TRBD1 (6 bases). CDR1 is MNHEY and CDR2 is SVGAGI in the germline V gene. The length of the CDR3 is 12 residues. The V and J ends lost 6 bases and 6 bases respectively, with 11 bases between them. This CDR3 reads CASSETGNGYTF. Here the CDR3 DNA reads TGTGCCAGCAGCGAAACAGGGAATGGCTACACCTTC.

This clone was found a few times. The J gene is TRBJ1-4, the V gene TRBV7-8, with 9 bases lining up with TRBD1. Looked up from germline, CDR1 is SGHVS and CDR2 is FQNEAQ. CDR3 length equals 18 residues. J was trimmed by 1 base and V by 5 bases; bases with no gene match: 11. The CDR3 nucleotides are TGTGCCAGCAGCCAGACCGGGACAGGGCGCCTAACTAATGAAAAACTGTTTTTT. Its protein is CASSQTGTGRLTNEKLFF.

This clone was detected only a few times. V usage is TRBV7-9 and J usage is TRBJ1-2; no firm D call. The CDR3 is 11 residues long. Between the trimmed V and J ends, which lost 4 bases and 3 bases, there was a span of 3 bases. Germline V CDR1 and CDR2: SEHNR, FQNEAQ (reference sequence). The CDR3 is CASSSDYGYTF. The CDR3 nucleotides read TGTGCCAGCAGCTCCGACTATGGCTACACCTTC.

The gene calls are TRBV29-1 and TRBJ2-7, with 9 bases identical to TRBD1. V trimming: 4 bases; J trimming: 3 bases; junction bases outside the gene matches: 1. CDR1 SQVTM and CDR2 ANQGSEA come from the germline V gene. The CDR3 totals 12 residues. This chain's CDR3 is CSVGQGVYEQYF. DNA of the CDR3: TGCAGCGTTGGACAGGGGGTCTACGAGCAGTACTTC.

The chain employs TRBV30 and TRBJ1-5; tentatively, D is TRBD1 (5 bases). The germline V gene has CDR1 GTSNPN and CDR2 SVGIG (reference sequence). V was cut by 2 bases and J by 4 bases, with 12 bases left in between. The CDR3 extends over 14 amino acids. The CDR3 DNA sequence: TGTGCCTGGAGTCGTGACAGCGGAAATCAGCCCCAGCATTTT. Its translation: CAWSRDSGNQPQHF. The entire variable domain, with the rest obtained from reference TRBV30 and TRBJ1-5, is as follows: SQTIHQWPATLVQPVGSPLSLECTVEGTSNPNLYWYRQAAGRGLQLLFYSVGIGQISSEVPQNLSASRPQDRQFILSSKKLLLSDSGFYLCAWSRDSGNQPQHFGDGTRLSIL.

The chain carries TRBV19 and TRBJ1-2, with D unresolved. Trimming stripped 4 bases from V and 6 bases from J, with 9 bases between. This CDR3 is 12 amino acids long. Germline V CDR1 and CDR2: LNHDA, SQIVND (reference sequence). CDR3 protein: CASSTYTDGYTF. The CDR3 coding sequence is TGTGCCAGTAGTACTTACACAGATGGCTACACCTTC.

This rearrangement joins TRBV2 to TRBJ1-5; D unresolved. Trimming removed 5 bases from V and 4 bases from J, with 9 bases in between. Germline assignment: CDR1 SNHLY and CDR2 FYNNEI. The CDR3 contains 13 residues. The CDR3 protein is CASSLETNQPQHF. CDR3 sequence (DNA): TGTGCCAGCAGTTTGGAGACGAATCAGCCCCAGCATTTT.

The rearrangement joins TRBV27 to TRBJ2-3; TRBD2 matches 10 bases. Germline CDR1 and CDR2: MNHEY and SMNVEV (reference sequence). There are 16 residues in the CDR3. Trimming at V came to 4 bases and at J to 8 bases, leaving 12 bases not matched to a gene. CDR3 DNA: TGTGCCAGCAGTTCTTTACCACTCCTAGCGGGGGTTACGCAGTATTTT. Amino acid sequence: CASSSLPLLAGVTQYF.

The chain joins TRBV4-3 to TRBJ1-2, with no clear D. The CDR3 runs to 15 residues. Germline V CDR1 and CDR2: LGHNA, YSLEER. Trimming left V 1 base short and J 0 bases short, with 9 bases between. CDR3 region: CASSQGALANYGYTF. DNA for the CDR3: TGCGCCAGCAGCCAAGGGGCGCTCGCTAACTATGGCTACACCTTC.

This chain joins TRBV4-3 and TRBJ2-3, with no clear D. Germline CDR1 LGHNA, CDR2 YSLEER. The CDR3 is 15 amino acids. V shed 0 bases and J shed 0 bases, with 7 bases lying between them. This chain's CDR3 is CASSQDYYSTDTQYF. The CDR3 region has the DNA TGCGCCAGCAGCCAAGATTACTATAGCACAGATACGCAGTATTTT.

The chain links TRBV5-4 to TRBJ2-7; possibly TRBD2 for D (6 bases). Germline V gene sequence: CDR1 SGHNT, CDR2 YYREEE (reference sequence). CDR3 length equals 12 residues. V lost 0 bases and J 6 bases, leaving 7 bases between the germline ends. This chain's CDR3 is CASSLDSGEQYF. For the CDR3, the DNA is TGTGCCAGCAGCTTGGATAGCGGCGAGCAGTACTTC.

The V call is TRBV5-1, the J call TRBJ1-1; D uncertain. This CDR3 spans 14 amino acids. Germline CDR1 SGHRS, CDR2 YFSETQ. The germline V and J ends were trimmed by 3 bases and 2 bases, with 11 bases remaining between them. The CDR3 coding sequence is TGCGCCAGCAGCTCCGCCCCAGGAAACACTGAAGCTTTCTTT. Its protein is CASSSAPGNTEAFF.

The chain couples TRBV30 to TRBJ1-4; TRBD1 is a possible D gene (6 bases). Germline loops: CDR1 GTSNPN, CDR2 SVGIG (reference sequence). V was shortened by 0 bases and J by 7 bases, with 12 bases between the two germline ends. There are 14 residues in the CDR3. The CDR3 DNA sequence: TGTGCCTGGAGTGTTGGCAGGGGAGGTGAAAAACTGTTTTTT. Protein sequence: CAWSVGRGGEKLFF.

Here the CDR3 DNA reads TGCGCCAGCAGCAAGACAGAAAACACTGAAGCTTTCTTT. Encoded protein: CASSKTENTEAFF. The chain recombines TRBV4-3 with TRBJ1-1, with D perhaps TRBD1 (5 bases). The ends were cut back, 5 bases at V and 2 bases at J, with 9 bases in the middle. Germline CDR1 reads LGHNA; CDR2 reads YSLEER. This CDR3 is built from 13 residues.

The V call is TRBV7-9, the J call TRBJ2-3; D is unresolved. This CDR3 has 14 amino acids. Germline lookup yields CDR1 SEHNR and CDR2 FQNEAQ (reference sequence). V was pared by 1 base and J by 1 base, with 6 bases between. The CDR3 sequence is CASSLVQGTDTQYF. The CDR3 DNA reads as TGTGCCAGCAGCTTAGTCCAGGGCACAGATACGCAGTATTTT.

The sample holds one count of this clone. J is TRBJ1-2 and V is TRBV29-1, with D possibly TRBD1 on 5 matching bases. Germline V CDR1 and CDR2: SQVTM, ANQGSEA. The CDR3 is 15 residues long. V gave up 1 base and J gave up 3 bases, with 15 bases separating them. The CDR3 nucleotides read TGCAGCGTTGAAGCGAAGGACACCGGTGACTATGGCTACACCTTC. Its translation: CSVEAKDTGDYGYTF.

The chain is built from TRBV7-9 and TRBJ2-3, with D uncertain. The V gene lost 0 bases and the J gene lost 5 bases, with 0 bases spanning the gap. Germline assignment: CDR1 SEHNR and CDR2 FQNEAQ (reference sequence). The CDR3 is 11 residues long. CDR3 residues: CASSLADTQYF. The CDR3 nucleotides are TGTGCCAGCAGCTTAGCAGATACGCAGTATTTT.

This sequence joins TRBV29-1 and TRBJ1-2; D unresolved. V lost 2 bases to trimming and J lost 8 bases, with 9 bases between them. CDR1 SQVTM and CDR2 ANQGSEA come from the germline V gene. The CDR3 has 11 residues. CDR3 in amino acids: CSVERGWGYTF. CDR3 sequence (DNA): TGCAGCGTTGAAAGAGGTTGGGGCTACACCTTC. The full variable domain, its missing parts supplied by reference TRBV29-1 and TRBJ1-2, is SAVISQKPSRDICQRGTSLTIQCQVDSQVTMMFWYRQQPGQSLTLIATANQGSEATYESGFVIDKFPISRPNLTFSTLTVSNMSPEDSSIYLCSVERGWGYTFGSGTRLTVV.

The genes are TRBV2 and TRBJ1-2; possibly TRBD1 for D (5 bases). Germline V CDR1 and CDR2: SNHLY, FYNNEI. V dropped 4 bases and J dropped 7 bases, with 10 bases sitting between them. CDR3 length: 12 residues. CDR3 nucleotides: TGTGCCAGCAGTGGACAGAACGGTGGCTACACCTTC. Residues: CASSGQNGGYTF.

J is TRBJ2-3 and V is TRBV5-1; D gene uncertain. CDR1 SGHRS and CDR2 YFSETQ come from the germline V gene. There are 14 residues in the CDR3. Trimming stripped 0 bases from V and 4 bases from J, with 9 bases between. The CDR3 nucleotides read TGCGCCAGCAGCTTGGGGTTCACGGCAGATACGCAGTATTTT. Amino acids: CASSLGFTADTQYF.

This chain links TRBV11-3 with TRBJ2-5, with D perhaps being TRBD1 or TRBD2 (5 bases each). Germline V gene sequence: CDR1 SGHNT, CDR2 YENEEA. Trimming removed 6 bases at V and 5 bases at J, with 19 bases between. The CDR3 sequence is 15 residues long. CDR3: CASSPRDHARETQYF. DNA for the CDR3: TGTGCCAGCAGTCCCCGGGACCATGCCCGGGAGACCCAGTACTTC.

The chain recombines TRBV4-3 with TRBJ1-6; 7 nucleotides line up with TRBD1. CDR3 length: 16 amino acids. V lost 0 bases to trimming and J lost 8 bases; unmatched junction nucleotides: 7. Germline V CDR1 and CDR2: LGHNA, YSLEER. The CDR3 protein is CASSQDVTGTDSPLHF. CDR3 in DNA: TGCGCCAGCAGCCAAGATGTGACTGGGACAGATTCACCCCTCCACTTT.

This clone was detected a few times. This chain uses TRBV11-2 with TRBJ1-5, with a possible D match to TRBD1 (5 bases). The V and J ends lost 0 bases and 6 bases respectively, with 9 bases between them. This CDR3 comprises 14 residues. Germline V lookup: CDR1 SGHAT, CDR2 FQNNGV. DNA of the CDR3: TGTGCCAGCAGCTTAGACAGGGCTCTTCAGCCCCAGCATTTT. Translation: CASSLDRALQPQHF.

For this clone: Relative to the germline gene, one junction end is altered; a read error may explain this. The chain is built from TRBV5-1 and TRBJ2-2; D is perhaps TRBD1 (5 bases). Looked up from germline, CDR1 is SGHRS and CDR2 is YFSETQ. The CDR3 consists of 15 residues. The CDR3 DNA sequence: TGCGCCAGCGGCTTTGGGGCCCCGAACACCGGGGAGCTGTTTTTT. Residues: CASGFGAPNTGELFF.

The chain recombines TRBV19 with TRBJ2-7; 9 bases are a match to TRBD2. Germline lookup yields CDR1 LNHDA and CDR2 SQIVND (reference sequence). CDR3 length equals 16 residues. The V and J ends lost 0 bases and 6 bases, in that order; junction bases with no gene match: 9. The CDR3 coding sequence is TGTGCCAGTAGTATAGACCACAGCGGGGGGTGGCTCGAGCAGTACTTC. Translated, it gives CASSIDHSGGWLEQYF.

The chain combines TRBV29-1 with TRBJ2-1; perhaps TRBD2 as D (6 bases). Germline CDR1 reads SQVTM; CDR2 reads ANQGSEA. CDR3 length: 16 residues. Between the trimmed V and J ends, which lost 1 base and 2 bases, there was a span of 15 bases. The CDR3, as DNA: TGCAGCGTTGAAGCGTCAATAGCGGAAACCTACAATGAGCAGTTCTTC. This codes for CSVEASIAETYNEQFF.